Below are 2 T cell receptor beta chains sequenced from a single sample in a study of beta chain features in type 1 diabetes. General study findings and limits: The study found moderately but significantly shorter TCRB CDR3s in all four CD4+ subsets of Type 1 diabetes patients.

Expressed TCRB transcripts were sequenced because the isolated RNA had all been reverse transcribed beforehand. Assay used: immunoSEQ multiplex PCR; TCRdb lists only in-frame clones, some missing. Here the sample spans approximately 150,000 clones, 10% to 15% being singletons. Their specific antigens are unknown. Sample: central memory CD4+ T cells from blood. The receptors come from a man between 18 and 35 years old with type 1 diabetes.

This clone was seen only a few times. This sequence joins TRBV30 and TRBJ1-3, with D possibly matching TRBD1 (5 bases). Trimming cost V 2 bases and J 4 bases, with 18 bases left between them. The CDR3 has 16 amino acids. Germline values: CDR1 GTSNPN, CDR2 SVGIG (reference sequence). The CDR3 nucleotides are TGTGCCTGGAGTCAGTTGGAGGGGTTCTCCGGAAACACCATATATTTT. Protein sequence: CAWSQLEGFSGNTIYF.

The chain recombines TRBV5-1 with TRBJ2-3; D might be TRBD1 (7 bases). Germline-derived CDR1 and CDR2 are SGHRS and YFSETQ. CDR3 length: 14 residues. V was trimmed by 9 bases and J by 2 bases, leaving 16 bases between them. In DNA form, the CDR3 reads TGCGCCACCCGCGGGACAGATATCACAGATACGCAGTATTTT. Translation gives CATRGTDITDTQYF.